A selection of T cell receptor beta chains follows, all from one sample in a study of T cells in localized non-small cell lung cancer. The data were produced by immunoSEQ multiplex PCR, yet TCRdb's version contains in-frame clones alone and is incomplete. The data show around 30,000 clones, roughly 90% seen once. The sequenced sample was peripheral blood, obtained before any cancer treatment. These receptors came from a male donor at least 60 years old with stage I lung adenocarcinoma. Both conserved end residues are part of each CDR3. D genes are given only for firm matches. Rows may omit the clone size; those that give it use once, few, many or a size class.

>.|.|TRBJ2-5|TRBV9
TGTGCCAGCAGCCAAACGGACCGGGAACAAGAGACCCAGTACTTC
CASSQTDREQETQYF
>.|.|TRBJ2-7|TRBV2
TGTGCCAGCAGTGTGATGGGAAAGCGGGCGACCCGCTCCTACGAGCAGTACTTC
CASSVMGKRATRSYEQYF
>TRBD1|.|TRBJ1-3|TRBV7-2
TGTGCCAGCAGCCGCCAGACAGGGTCTGGAAACACCATATATTTT
CASSRQTGSGNTIYF
>.|.|TRBJ2-3|TRBV28
TGTGCCAGCAGTTTCCTAGGAACGCAGTATTTT
CASSFLGTQYF
>.|.|TRBJ2-2|TRBV11-2
TGTGCCAGCAGCTTACAGGGTAGGGGAAACACCGGGGAGCTGTTTTTT
CASSLQGRGNTGELFF
>.|.|TRBJ1-1|TRBV6-6
TGTGCCAGCAGTAACACACTGAACACTGAAGCTTTCTTT
CASSNTLNTEAFF
>.|.|TRBJ1-4|TRBV4-1
TGCGCCAGCAGCCAAGAAGGATCGGGGAATAATGAAAAACTGTTTTTT
CASSQEGSGNNEKLFF
>TRBD1|.|TRBJ2-7|TRBV5-5
TGTGCCAGCAGCATTACCGGGACAGGGACATACGAGCAGTACTTC
CASSITGTGTYEQYF
>.|.|TRBJ1-2|TRBV7-9
TGTGCCAGCAGCTTTGGACAGCGGTACGGCTACACCTTC
CASSFGQRYGYTF
>TRBD1|few|TRBJ2-7|TRBV4-3
TGCGCCAGCAGCCAAGGTTTGGACAGGGTTTACGAGCAGTACTTC
CASSQGLDRVYEQYF
>.|.|TRBJ1-2|TRBV5-5
TGTGCCAGCAGCTTGGGGACAGAGTATCCTGGCTACACCTTC
CASSLGTEYPGYTF
>.|.|TRBJ2-2|TRBV5-6
TGTGCCAGCAGCTTGAAATATGCGGGCCGAGGGACCGGGGAGCTGTTTTTT
CASSLKYAGRGTGELFF
>.|.|TRBJ1-1|TRBV19
TGTGCCAGTATCCCAGCGACACGCGCTTCTGAAGCTTTCTTT
CASIPATRASEAFF
>.|.|TRBJ2-6|TRBV5-5
TGTGCCAGCAGCTTGTTCGGCAGGGCTGGGGCCAACGTCCTGACTTTC
CASSLFGRAGANVLTF
>.|.|TRBJ1-4|TRBV10-2
TGCGCCAGCAGGGGCCCGGACAGAGGCAATGAAAAACTGTTTTTT
CASRGPDRGNEKLFF
>TRBD1|.|TRBJ1-4|TRBV5-1
TGCGCCAGCGGGTCGGGACAGGGGGCCGAAAAACTGTTTTTT
CASGSGQGAEKLFF
>.|.|TRBJ2-5|TRBV30
TGTGCCTGGTCCCCGGGCGGGGTTGAGACCCAGTACTTC
CAWSPGGVETQYF
>.|.|TRBJ1-1|TRBV7-2
TGTGCCAGTAACGCAGGGAACATGAACACTGAAGCTTTCTTT
CASNAGNMNTEAFF
>.|.|TRBJ2-1|TRBV29-1
TGCAGCGTTCTTGGGTATGAGCAGTTCTTC
CSVLGYEQFF
>.|.|TRBJ1-2|TRBV29-1
TGCAGCGTTGTGACTAACTATGGCTACACCTTC
CSVVTNYGYTF
>.|once|TRBJ2-1|TRBV5-8
TGTGCCAGCAGCCTCGGGTGGGCCTACAATGAGCAGTTCTTC
CASSLGWAYNEQFF
>.|.|TRBJ1-1|TRBV29-1
TGCAGCGTTGAACCCACAGAGAACACTGAAGCTTTCTTT
CSVEPTENTEAFF
>TRBD1|.|TRBJ2-7|TRBV6-5
TGTGCCAGCAGACAGACAGGGGTCCGCGAGCAGTACTTC
CASRQTGVREQYF
>TRBD2|.|TRBJ2-7|TRBV29-1
TGCAGCGTTGGGGGGGAGGGATCCGAGCAGTACTTC
CSVGGEGSEQYF
>.|.|TRBJ1-1|TRBV28
TGTGCCAGCAGGGGAAGGACAGCCGGGCCCCTTAGGGCTTTCTTT
CASRGRTAGPLRAFF
>.|.|TRBJ2-1|TRBV11-2
TGTGCCAGCAGCCGCGCGGGGGCCTCCTACAATGAGCAGTTCTTC
CASSRAGASYNEQFF
>.|.|TRBJ2-1|TRBV19
TGTGCCAGTAGTATAGGGGGCGGTGATGAGCAGTTCTTC
CASSIGGGDEQFF
>.|.|TRBJ1-6|TRBV10-3
TGTGCCATCAACGACGGCTTTGGTTCACCCCTCCACTTT
CAINDGFGSPLHF
>.|.|TRBJ2-2|TRBV5-4
TGTGCCAGCAGCTTGGACCAGGGCACCGGGGAGCTGTTTTTT
CASSLDQGTGELFF
>TRBD2|.|TRBJ2-5|TRBV28
TGTGCCAGTGGGACTAGCGGGGGCCAAGAGACCCAGTACTTC
CASGTSGGQETQYF
>.|.|TRBJ1-3|TRBV4-3
TGCGCCAGCAGCCAAGATCTTGGGGGGGGTGGAAACACCATATATTTT
CASSQDLGGGGNTIYF
>.|once|TRBJ1-4|TRBV4-2
TGTGCCAGCAGCCAAGATTACGTGCTCGGGGGGGCGAGAGAAAAACTGTTTTTT
CASSQDYVLGGAREKLFF
>.|.|TRBJ1-6|TRBV5-6
TGTGCCAGCAGCTTGTGGGGACCAACCTATAATTCACCCCTCCACTTT
CASSLWGPTYNSPLHF
>TRBD1|.|TRBJ2-2|TRBV7-3
TGTGCCAGCAGCTCACGACAGGGTGCCACCGGGGAGCTGTTTTTT
CASSSRQGATGELFF
>TRBD1|.|TRBJ1-3|TRBV7-6
TGTGCCAGCAGCTCTACGCGGGTACCGGGACAGGGAAGAAACACCATATATTTT
CASSSTRVPGQGRNTIYF
>.|.|TRBJ1-4|TRBV9
TGTGCCAGCAGCGCGGGAGAGGTGGCTAATGAAAAACTGTTTTTT
CASSAGEVANEKLFF
>TRBD1|once|TRBJ1-2|TRBV11-2
TGTGCCAGCAGCCCTCGGACAGGGGGTGGCTACACCTTC
CASSPRTGGGYTF
>.|.|TRBJ2-3|TRBV7-2
TGTGCCAGCAGCTTCGTAGATACGCAGTATTTT
CASSFVDTQYF
>.|.|TRBJ1-5|TRBV6-4
TGTGCCAGCAGTCGACAGTTCAATCAGCCCCAGCATTTT
CASSRQFNQPQHF
>.|.|TRBJ2-3|TRBV6-5
TGTGCCAGCAAAAGCGATTCCACAGATACGCAGTATTTT
CASKSDSTDTQYF
>TRBD1|once|TRBJ1-5|TRBV5-1
TGCGCCAGCAGCCCCGGACAGGGGGCAGGGGTAGGTAGCAATCAGCCCCAGCATTTT
CASSPGQGAGVGSNQPQHF
>TRBD1|.|TRBJ1-4|TRBV6-5
TGTGCCAGCAGTTCTTCAGGGGGGGTTGAAAAACTGTTTTTT
CASSSSGGVEKLFF
>TRBD2|once|TRBJ2-3|TRBV7-8
TGTGCCAGCAGCTTAGAGAGCCCTAGCGGGGCGTTCACAGATACGCAGTATTTT
CASSLESPSGAFTDTQYF
>.|few|TRBJ1-2|TRBV27
TGTGCCAGCAGTTCCTTGAGGGACTATGGCTACACCTTC
CASSSLRDYGYTF
>TRBD1|.|TRBJ1-2|TRBV28
TGTGCCAGCAGTTTATCGACAGGGGGAGCTTACGGCTACACCTTC
CASSLSTGGAYGYTF
>TRBD1|.|TRBJ2-2|TRBV27
TGTGCCAGCAGTCCACGGACAGGGGGCCTGGGGGAGCTGTTTTTT
CASSPRTGGLGELFF
>.|.|TRBJ1-5|TRBV5-1
TGCGCCAGCAGCTTGGCGGGATATAGCAATCAGCCCCAGCATTTT
CASSLAGYSNQPQHF
>TRBD2|.|TRBJ2-5|TRBV19
TGTGCCAGCTCCGGGACTACCCAAGAGACCCAGTACTTC
CASSGTTQETQYF
>.|.|TRBJ1-1|TRBV6-5
TGTGCCAGCGGAAGGACTTTCTCGAACACTGAAGCTTTCTTT
CASGRTFSNTEAFF
>TRBD1|.|TRBJ1-5|TRBV2
TGTGCCAGCAGTGGGACAGGGGGTGATCAGCCCCAGCATTTT
CASSGTGGDQPQHF
>.|.|TRBJ1-5|TRBV19
TGTGCCAGTAGTAGAGGAGGCCCTCGGGGAGTGTGGGGGCAGCCCCAGCATTTT
CASSRGGPRGVWGQPQHF
>TRBD1|.|TRBJ1-5|TRBV5-8
TGTGCCAGCAGAGGACAGGGCGTTCAGCCCCAGCATTTT
CASRGQGVQPQHF
>.|.|TRBJ1-2|TRBV2
TGTGCCAGCAAAGTCGGGGGCTATGGCTACACCTTC
CASKVGGYGYTF
>TRBD1|.|TRBJ1-1|TRBV7-2
TGTGCCAGCAGCTCCACAGGGGAGGCCACTGAAGCTTTCTTT
CASSSTGEATEAFF
>.|.|TRBJ2-7|TRBV10-2
TGCGCCAGCAGTGTTGTCAGCTCCTACGAGCAGTACTTC
CASSVVSSYEQYF
>TRBD1|.|TRBJ1-1|TRBV7-8
TGTGCCAGCAGCTTGAGGACAAGGGGGCAGGGGAACACTGAAGCTTTCTTT
CASSLRTRGQGNTEAFF
>.|.|TRBJ1-5|TRBV6-6
TGTGCCAGCAGTAAAACACAGGGTTTAGCAGGGCAGCCCCAGCATTTT
CASSKTQGLAGQPQHF
>TRBD1|.|TRBJ1-2|TRBV10-3
TGTGCCATCTCAACAGGGGGCAACTATGGCTACACCTTC
CAISTGGNYGYTF
>.|.|TRBJ1-1|TRBV7-2
TGTGCCAGCAGCTTGTCGAAGGTGGCGAACACTGAAGCTTTCTTT
CASSLSKVANTEAFF